The next 10 T cell receptor beta chains were all read from a single sample in a study of PD-1 blockade in classical Hodgkin lymphoma. Regarding time point: cycle 4 day 1 (C4D1), after five to seven weeks of nivolumab. Autologous stem cell transplantation was followed by relapse in every patient, and brentuximab vedotin exposure varied. The repertoire was sequenced with immunoSEQ multiplex PCR; TCRdb's copy has only in-frame clones and lacks some. Seen here are roughly 60,000 clones, around 94% observed once, and the top ten hold roughly 8%. The input for sequencing was peripheral blood mononuclear cells (PBMCs), taken before the fourth cycle of nivolumab. These receptor sequences come from a human donor with classical Hodgkin lymphoma.

The chain has TRBV7-2 and TRBJ2-1; 7 nucleotides line up with TRBD2. CDR1 is SGHTA, CDR2 FQGNSA, per germline. The CDR3 is made up of 16 amino acids. Unmatched junction bases numbered 9, after V lost 3 bases and J lost 4 bases. Here the CDR3 DNA reads TGTGCCAGCAGCTTCCCCGGGACTACACCGTACAATGAGCAGTTCTTC. Protein product: CASSFPGTTPYNEQFF.

The chain joins TRBV6-6 to TRBJ1-2, with D perhaps TRBD1 (6 bases). Trimming cost V 6 bases and J 6 bases, with 11 bases left between them. The CDR3 consists of 12 residues. Germline V CDR1 and CDR2: MNHNY, SVGAGI (reference sequence). The CDR3 loop is CASRTGGDGYTF. The CDR3 DNA follows: TGTGCCAGCAGGACAGGAGGAGATGGCTACACCTTC.

This chain links TRBV5-1 with TRBJ2-5; 9 bases match TRBD1. The CDR3 spans 15 residues. Germline V gene data show CDR1 as SGHRS and CDR2 as YFSETQ. The V gene end was trimmed by 0 bases and the J gene end by 4 bases; junction bases not matched to a gene: 4. The CDR3 coding sequence is TGCGCCAGCAGCTTGGGACAGGGGGATACAGAGACCCAGTACTTC. This codes for CASSLGQGDTETQYF. Full variable domain (remainder filled in from reference TRBV5-1 and TRBJ2-5): KAGVTQTPRYLIKTRGQQVTLSCSPISGHRSVSWYQQTPGQGLQFLFEYFSETQRNKGNFPGRFSGRQFSNSRSEMNVSTLELGDSALYLCASSLGQGDTETQYFGPGTRLLVL.

This clone was counted once. The chain is built from TRBV23-1 and TRBJ2-7; 15 positions agree with TRBD2. TRBV23-1 is identified as an open reading frame with a role that is uncertain. The CDR3 is made up of 19 amino acids. The V gene end was trimmed by 5 bases and the J gene end by 4 bases; junction bases not matched to a gene: 15. CDR3 region: CASSIRTSGRASGVYEQYF. The DNA for the CDR3 is TGCGCCAGCAGTATACGGACTAGCGGGAGGGCCTCTGGTGTGTACGAGCAGTACTTC.

V usage is TRBV7-3 and J usage is TRBJ2-5, with TRBD2 identical over 14 bases. The J call may be mistaken, given a closer DNA end match to TRBJ2-7. The CDR3 has 17 residues. The germline V gene has CDR1 SGHTA and CDR2 FQGTGA. The CDR3 bases are TGTGCCAGCAGCCCCCACGGGGGACTAGCGGGAGCCTACGAGCAGTACTTC. It codes for CASSPHGGLAGAYEQYF.

The V call is TRBV29-1, the J call TRBJ2-5, with D uncertain. Trimming stripped 2 bases from V and 2 bases from J, with 6 bases between. The germline CDR1 and CDR2 sequences are SQVTM and ANQGSEA. The CDR3 is 12 residues long. The CDR3 is CSVELLQETQYF. The CDR3 coding sequence is TGCAGCGTTGAACTCCTTCAAGAGACCCAGTACTTC.

The chain is built from TRBV29-1 and TRBJ1-2, with 7 positions matching TRBD1. The CDR3 runs 13 residues. Losses at the gene ends were 3 bases for V and 0 bases for J; bases not matched to a gene: 1. Germline V lookup: CDR1 SQVTM, CDR2 ANQGSEA. CDR3 in amino acids: CSVEGQTNYGYTF. The CDR3 DNA reads TGCAGCGTTGAGGGACAGACTAACTATGGCTACACCTTC.

Details on this clone: It is likely a read error, because the conserved phenylalanine at the end of the CDR3 is missing. It is unclear where the CDR3 begins or ends on the DNA, so no DNA is shown, and the CDR3 is as TCRdb lists it. CDR3 protein: CASSLDQSPWDQVL. The chain employs TRBV11-2 and TRBJ2-7. The CDR3 sequence runs 14 residues, both termini included. Germline-derived CDR1 and CDR2 are SGHAT and FQNNGV.

The gene calls are TRBV5-4 and TRBJ2-7; TRBD1 aligns across 10 bases. CDR1 and CDR2 from the germline V gene are SGHNT and YYREEE (reference sequence). J lost 3 bases, V lost 3 bases, and 6 bases had no gene match. This CDR3 spans 15 amino acids. CDR3 bases: TGTGCCAGCAGCTATTTAGGACAGGGGGACTACGAGCAGTACTTC. This translates into CASSYLGQGDYEQYF.

The chain is built from TRBV6-1 and TRBJ2-1; D gene uncertain. The CDR3 has 12 residues. Germline V CDR1 and CDR2: MNHNS, SASEGT. V shed 0 bases and J shed 9 bases, with 6 bases lying between them. CDR3 nucleotide sequence: TGTGCCAGCAGTGAAGCAAACATTGAGCAGTTCTTC. It yields the protein CASSEANIEQFF.